This T cell receptor beta chain is from a study of radiation and T cells in renal cell carcinoma. The CDR3 runs to 16 residues. With V trimmed by 3 bases and J by 7 bases, 10 bases remained unmatched. From germline, CDR1 is MGHRA and CDR2 YSYEKL. This clone came up a few times. What it binds is unknown. Time point described: baseline pretreatment blood. Treatment: 15 Gy SBRT to primary tumor, nephrectomy 4 weeks later. After SBRT, blood was collected at 2 and 4 weeks, plus baseline. Clear cell pathology was present in this patient's renal cell carcinoma. Study-level points and caveats: No pretreatment tumor biopsies were available for baseline clonotypes. In blood, top tumor clones expanded by 2 weeks, shrinking by 4.

Clones were read by immunoSEQ multiplex PCR, and TCRdb kept only the in-frame ones, dropping some. The sample holds approximately 140,000 clones; 75% to 90% are singletons and the top ten take around a quarter. This TCR came from a woman in her 50s with renal cell carcinoma. This chain joins TRBV4-1 and TRBJ1-5; the match to TRBD1 covers 9 bases. The source material was blood, sampled from a patient whose treatment included radiotherapy and nephrectomy. The CDR3 region is CASSQDPDRGGQPQHF. The CDR3 DNA sequence: TGCGCCAGCAGCCAGGACCCGGACAGGGGAGGCCAGCCCCAGCATTTT.